This passage covers 27 T cell receptor beta chains from one sample sequenced in a study of blood T cell repertoires in COVID-19. The method was immunoSEQ multiplex PCR; TCRdb's version includes in-frame clones alone and lacks a portion of them. The sample holds 100,000 to 150,000 clones, roughly 86% seen once. Sequencing was carried out using peripheral blood. These receptors came from a woman aged 65 to 85 with COVID-19, enrolled during active disease.

There are a few counts of this clone. The chain employs TRBV19 and TRBJ1-5; D gene unclear. V was pared by 3 bases and J by 0 bases, with 12 bases between. The CDR3 loop spans 16 amino acids. CDR1 LNHDA and CDR2 SQIVND come from the germline V gene (reference sequence). The CDR3 coding sequence is TGTGCCAGTAGTATCGGGGATTTATATAGCAATCAGCCCCAGCATTTT. Amino acid sequence: CASSIGDLYSNQPQHF.

This clone has a single count. The CDR3 region has the DNA TGCGCCAGCAGCTTGGGTTCCAGGGAGGCGAGTGAGCAGTTCTTC. Translating gives CASSLGSREASEQFF. The chain recombines TRBV5-1 with TRBJ2-1; maybe TRBD2 (6 bases). Germline V lookup: CDR1 SGHRS, CDR2 YFSETQ. V was cut by 0 bases and J by 9 bases, with 16 bases left in between. The CDR3 has 15 amino acids. The variable domain in full, completed from reference TRBV5-1 and TRBJ2-1, reads KAGVTQTPRYLIKTRGQQVTLSCSPISGHRSVSWYQQTPGQGLQFLFEYFSETQRNKGNFPGRFSGRQFSNSRSEMNVSTLELGDSALYLCASSLGSREASEQFFGPGTRLTVL.

The chain carries TRBV5-8 and TRBJ2-5; 7 positions agree with TRBD2. CDR1 is SGHTS and CDR2 is YDEGEE in the germline V gene. V lost 9 bases to trimming and J lost 2 bases; unmatched junction nucleotides: 22. The CDR3 loop spans 18 amino acids. This CDR3 reads CANPWCLGVAGPQETQYF. The CDR3 nucleotides read TGTGCCAACCCTTGGTGTTTGGGAGTAGCGGGTCCACAAGAGACCCAGTACTTC.

The chain joins TRBV7-6 to TRBJ1-1, with a tentative D call TRBD1 (6 bases). V was clipped by 5 bases and J by 7 bases, with 23 bases between them. CDR1 SGHVS and CDR2 FNYEAQ come from the germline V gene. The CDR3 runs 16 residues. The CDR3 DNA reads TGTGCCAGCAGCGCCGTCGTCGTGACAGGCGAACTTGAAGCTTTCTTT. This translates into CASSAVVVTGELEAFF.

V is TRBV28 and J is TRBJ2-5, with D perhaps matching TRBD1 (6 bases). This CDR3 has 14 residues. Germline-derived CDR1 and CDR2 are MDHEN and SYDVKM. V was clipped by 4 bases and J by 3 bases, with 12 bases between them. The CDR3 coding sequence is TGTGCCAGCAGTTGGGGGCCGAACGAAGAGACCCAGTACTTC. This gives the protein CASSWGPNEETQYF.

In its sample, this clone was seen once. V and J are TRBV28 and TRBJ2-4; TRBD1 is a possible D gene (6 bases). Deletions cut 5 bases from V and 3 bases from J, with 11 bases between. The CDR3 runs to 14 residues. Germline lookup yields CDR1 MDHEN and CDR2 SYDVKM. In DNA form, the CDR3 reads TGTGCCAGCAGTCTGACAGGCCGCAAAAACATTCAGTACTTC. It encodes CASSLTGRKNIQYF.

The J gene is TRBJ2-7, the V gene TRBV5-4; 8 bases are shared with TRBD1. The V segment lost 3 bases and the J segment 5 bases; nucleotides outside the gene matches: 1. This CDR3 comprises 12 residues. Germline CDR1 and CDR2: SGHNT and YYREEE (reference sequence). As DNA, the CDR3 is TGTGCCAGCAGCTCGGACAGGGACGAGCAGTACTTC. Translation: CASSSDRDEQYF.

The chain recombines TRBV7-2 with TRBJ1-3; D is ambiguous. Germline lookup yields CDR1 SGHTA and CDR2 FQGNSA. The V end lost 1 base, the J end lost 0 bases, and 4 bases lay between the germline ends. This CDR3 has 14 amino acids. Here the CDR3 DNA reads TGTGCCAGCAGCTTAGACGGCTCTGGAAACACCATATATTTT. Translating it yields CASSLDGSGNTIYF.

This clone showed up just a few times. This chain connects TRBV1 to TRBJ1-1; TRBD1 is the table's D call, not checked against the DNA. TRBV1 is marked as a pseudogene. This CDR3 region has 18 residues. The CDR3 DNA reads TGCACCAGCAGCCAAGAAATAGACAGGGGCCTTGGGCCCACTGAAGCTTTCTTT. It yields the protein CTSSQEIDRGLGPTEAFF.

The chain uses TRBV7-9 and TRBJ1-5, with D unclear. From germline, CDR1 is SEHNR and CDR2 FQNEAQ (reference sequence). V dropped 2 bases and J dropped 1 base, with 9 bases sitting between them. This CDR3 has 15 amino acids. The CDR3 region has the DNA TGTGCCAGCAGCTTATATTTTGGCAGCAATCAGCCCCAGCATTTT. This gives the protein CASSLYFGSNQPQHF.

The CDR3 DNA is TGCGCCAGCAGCCAAGTTGAGGGGGCGAACACCGGGGAGCTGTTTTTT. This gives the protein CASSQVEGANTGELFF. The chain has TRBV4-1 and TRBJ2-2; TRBD1 is a possible D gene (6 bases). Germline V CDR1 and CDR2: MGHRA, YSYEKL. V was trimmed by 1 base and J by 0 bases, leaving 9 bases between them. This CDR3 has 16 amino acids.

This clone was observed a few times. The V call is TRBV24-1, the J call TRBJ2-1; D is ambiguous. V was clipped by 2 bases and J by 0 bases, with 10 bases between them. Germline V gene sequence: CDR1 KGHDR, CDR2 SFDVKD. CDR3 length: 16 residues. The CDR3 sequence: CATSDSSSFSYNEQFF. The CDR3 bases are TGTGCCACCAGTGATTCGAGCTCCTTCTCCTACAATGAGCAGTTCTTC.

The table lists this clone with a few counts. The J gene is TRBJ1-2, the V gene TRBV29-1; 8 bases agree with TRBD1. The length of the CDR3 is 13 residues. Trimming cost V 4 bases and J 6 bases; bases outside gene matches: 7. Germline CDR1 SQVTM, CDR2 ANQGSEA. The DNA of the CDR3 is TGCAGCGTTGGTCAGGGGGCCGGCGATGGCTACACCTTC. It yields the protein CSVGQGAGDGYTF.

This chain connects TRBV5-4 to TRBJ2-3; 7 nucleotides align to TRBD2. The V gene's germline CDR1 is SGHNT and CDR2 YYREEE (reference sequence). There are 17 residues in the CDR3. Trimming cost V 3 bases and J 7 bases; bases outside gene matches: 17. Written as DNA, the CDR3 is TGTGCCAGCAGCTCCCCAAGGGGCGGGGGAGCGCGACATACGCAGTATTTT. Protein product: CASSSPRGGGARHTQYF.

The chain combines TRBV5-1 with TRBJ2-7; 7 bases are shared with TRBD1. The V and J ends lost 0 bases and 4 bases, in that order; junction bases with no gene match: 4. This CDR3 is 14 amino acids long. From germline, CDR1 is SGHRS and CDR2 YFSETQ. Written as DNA, the CDR3 is TGCGCCAGCAGCTTGGGTCAGGGGGAATACGAGCAGTACTTC. Its translation: CASSLGQGEYEQYF.

This clone was picked up many times. The genes are TRBV28 and TRBJ1-6; no firm D call. Germline CDR1 reads MDHEN; CDR2 reads SYDVKM. The CDR3 consists of 15 residues. V lost 7 bases to trimming and J lost 3 bases, with 13 bases between them. The CDR3 sequence is CASTSSGDYNSPLHF. CDR3 coding DNA: TGTGCCAGCACCTCCTCCGGGGACTATAATTCACCCCTCCACTTT.

V gene TRBV5-1 combines with J gene TRBJ2-2; D is possibly TRBD1 (6 bases). The germline V and J ends were trimmed by 4 bases and 5 bases, with 18 bases remaining between them. There are 16 residues in the CDR3. The germline V gene has CDR1 SGHRS and CDR2 YFSETQ. CDR3 sequence: CASSPKPGGQTGELFF. CDR3 in DNA: TGCGCCAGCAGCCCCAAACCCGGTGGACAGACCGGGGAGCTGTTTTTT.

V gene TRBV3-1 (or the pseudogene TRBV3-2) combines with J gene TRBJ1-5; D might be TRBD1 (6 bases). Germline V gene lookup returns CDR1 LGHDT and CDR2 YNNKEL (reference sequence). This CDR3 has 15 amino acids. Trimming left V 4 bases short and J 7 bases short, with 17 bases between. The CDR3 here is CASSPSAKGHQPQHF. CDR3 bases: TGTGCCAGCAGCCCCTCCGCGAAGGGACACCAGCCCCAGCATTTT.

The J gene is TRBJ1-1, the V gene TRBV5-1; a weak D match, TRBD1 (5 bases). V lost 0 bases to trimming and J lost 0 bases, with 12 bases between them. Germline V gene sequence: CDR1 SGHRS, CDR2 YFSETQ. The CDR3 loop spans 16 amino acids. In DNA, the CDR3 is TGCGCCAGCAGCTTGGGGTTAGGGGCAATGAACACTGAAGCTTTCTTT. Its protein is CASSLGLGAMNTEAFF.

The chain employs TRBV30 and TRBJ1-6; no reliable D call. V lost 8 bases, J lost 0 bases, and 17 bases lay in between. Germline lookup yields CDR1 GTSNPN and CDR2 SVGIG (reference sequence). CDR3 length: 16 residues. Written as DNA, the CDR3 is TGTGCCACTGGGCTGGGTCTGAGCTCCTATAATTCACCCCTCCACTTT. Translation: CATGLGLSSYNSPLHF.

The V call is TRBV9, the J call TRBJ1-5; the match to TRBD1 covers 9 bases. CDR1 and CDR2 from the germline V gene are SGDLS and YYNGEE. The CDR3 has 15 amino acids. V lost 3 bases to trimming and J lost 4 bases; unmatched junction nucleotides: 5. CDR3 sequence: CASSADDRGNQPQHF. For the CDR3, the DNA is TGTGCCAGCAGCGCCGACGACAGGGGGAATCAGCCCCAGCATTTT.

CDR3 in amino acids: CASSRGEGRPGANVLTF. CDR3 nucleotide sequence: TGTGCCAGCAGCCGGGGGGAGGGACGCCCTGGGGCCAACGTCCTGACTTTC. The chain links TRBV7-2 to TRBJ2-6; 7 bases fit TRBD2. V shed 5 bases and J 2 bases; nucleotides not matched to a gene: 9. The CDR3 totals 17 residues. Germline V gene sequence: CDR1 SGHTA, CDR2 FQGNSA.

The chain uses TRBV18 and TRBJ2-1; 12 positions agree with TRBD1. Germline CDR1 KGHSH, CDR2 LQKENI. Trimming cost V 3 bases and J 5 bases; bases outside gene matches: 2. The CDR3 sequence is 15 residues long. This CDR3 reads CASSPGQGADNEQFF. CDR3 bases: TGTGCCAGCTCACCGGGACAGGGGGCGGACAATGAGCAGTTCTTC.

The chain couples TRBV19 to TRBJ2-1, with TRBD2 matching 13 bases. Germline loops: CDR1 LNHDA, CDR2 SQIVND (reference sequence). The CDR3 spans 17 residues. After removal of 5 bases from V and 1 base from J, the junction contained 5 bases not matched to a gene. The CDR3 is CASSGLAGVRSYNEQFF. CDR3 DNA sequence: TGTGCCAGTAGTGGACTAGCGGGGGTAAGGTCCTACAATGAGCAGTTCTTC.

The chain employs TRBV6-5 and TRBJ1-5; D is unresolved. Germline CDR1 reads MNHEY; CDR2 reads SVGAGI. The V end lost 6 bases, the J end lost 6 bases, and 18 bases lay between the germline ends. The CDR3 consists of 15 residues. The CDR3 loop is CASRVSSAATQPQHF. CDR3 in DNA: TGTGCCAGCAGAGTTTCTTCGGCGGCCACTCAGCCCCAGCATTTT.

The chain recombines TRBV18 with TRBJ1-3, with D unclear. Trimming left V 3 bases short and J 3 bases short, with 6 bases between. Germline CDR1 reads KGHSH; CDR2 reads LQKENI. The CDR3 spans 13 residues. The DNA of the CDR3 is TGTGCCAGCTCACCGGAGTTTGGAAACACCATATATTTT. It codes for CASSPEFGNTIYF.

The V call is TRBV6-1, the J call TRBJ2-2; D is uncertain. Trimming left V 4 bases short and J 3 bases short, with 15 bases between. The CDR3 totals 16 residues. The V gene's germline CDR1 is MNHNS and CDR2 SASEGT. The CDR3 DNA sequence: TGTGCCAGCAGTGGCCCCTCTGGCCCCTACACCGGGGAGCTGTTTTTT. Translating gives CASSGPSGPYTGELFF.